Below are 10 T cell receptor beta chains sequenced from a single sample in a study of T cells expressing NK-cell markers. With the 5' RACE reads reprocessed, TCRdb shows one record per CDR3 protein and no DNA. The record lists over 120,000 distinct CDR3 sequences, of which the ten most abundant hold more than 10%. The sequencing input was blood T cells: a sorted CD56 or NKG2C T cell subset, CD4+ or CD8+ T cells, or bulk PBMC T cells (not recorded which). These receptors were taken from a man aged 18 to 29 in good health.

This rearrangement joins TRBV4-3 to TRBJ2-7. Per germline, CDR1 LGHNA and CDR2 YSLEER. The CDR3 length is 15 residues. The CDR3 spells CASSQDSVRNYEQYF.

The rearrangement joins TRBV6-1 to TRBJ2-2; TCRdb's assignment of TRBD2 cannot be checked, as there is no DNA. The CDR3 contains 15 residues. Germline V lookup: CDR1 MNHNS, CDR2 SASEGT. CDR3 in amino acids: CASSELRDWSGELFF.

The chain is built from TRBV5-4 and TRBJ2-3; TCRdb's D call, TRBD1, is unchecked because there is no DNA. CDR1 and CDR2 from the germline V gene are SGHNT and YYREEE (reference sequence). This CDR3 is built from 13 residues. CDR3 sequence: CAIWDTGTDTQYF.

The J gene is TRBJ2-5, the V gene TRBV12-3 or TRBV12-4; absent DNA, TCRdb's TRBD1 call cannot be checked. The CDR3 is 14 amino acids. CDR3 protein: CASSLGGREETQYF.

CDR3 sequence reads: CASRPHTGTSVTDTQYF. This chain joins TRBV23-1 and TRBJ2-3; lacking DNA, the TRBD1 call made by TCRdb goes unchecked. TRBV23-1 falls under the ORF class, with uncertain function. This CDR3 region has 17 residues.

V usage is TRBV12-3 or TRBV12-4 and J usage is TRBJ1-4; TCRdb selects TRBD1, and the lack of DNA leaves this call unchecked. The CDR3 contains 16 residues. CDR3 amino acids: CASRPGTGGINEKLFF.

This chain joins TRBV7-9 and TRBJ1-2; TCRdb reports TRBD1, a call that lacks DNA to check it against. This CDR3 contains 13 residues. From germline, CDR1 is SEHNR and CDR2 FQNEAQ (reference sequence). CDR3 sequence: CASSLGQSYGYTF. Variable domain in full (rest from reference TRBV7-9 and TRBJ1-2): DTGVSQNPRHKITKRGQNVTFRCDPISEHNRLYWYRQTLGQGPEFLTYFQNEAQLEKSRLLSDRFSAERPKGSFSTLEIQRTEQGDSAMYLCASSLGQSYGYTFGSGTRLTVV.

The chain employs TRBV19 and TRBJ2-5; TCRdb gives TRBD1 as the D gene, but with no DNA this cannot be confirmed. Per the germline V gene, CDR1 is LNHDA and CDR2 is SQIVND (reference sequence). The CDR3 length is 15 residues. CDR3 protein: CASRAGVTAGETQYF.

The rearrangement uses TRBV12-3 or TRBV12-4 and TRBJ2-7; absent DNA, TCRdb's TRBD1 call cannot be checked. This CDR3 has 14 residues. This chain's CDR3 is CASRGQGANYEQYF.

This chain links TRBV6-5 with TRBJ2-1; absent DNA, TCRdb's TRBD2 call cannot be checked. The CDR3 loop spans 17 amino acids. Germline values: CDR1 MNHEY, CDR2 SVGAGI. CDR3 in amino acids: CASSYSVRAGGPGEQFF.